The 14 T cell receptor beta chains below all came from one sample that was sequenced in a study of T-cell reconstitution after alpha-beta-depleted transplantation in children. This sample's TCRbeta library carried unique molecular identifier barcodes. TCRdb reprocessed the PCR reads with MiXCR, giving one entry per CDR3 protein. Of hundreds of thousands of distinct CDR3 sequences in the sample, about 15% were seen once. The specimen comprised PBMCs from the stem cell graft donor, sampled from the stem cell graft. These receptors originate from a human donor who donated a stem cell graft to a child with acute myeloid leukemia.

This clonotype was seen only a few times. The gene calls are TRBV25-1 and TRBJ2-2; tentatively, D is TRBD2 (5 bases). V lost 4 bases and J 5 bases, leaving 8 bases between the germline ends. The CDR3 extends over 13 amino acids. The V gene's germline CDR1 is MGHDK and CDR2 SYGVNS. The CDR3 here is CASSGRGTGELFF. In nucleotides, the CDR3 is TGTGCCAGCAGTGGGCGCGGGACCGGGGAGCTGTTTTTT.

The sample holds a few counts of this clonotype. At one end the junction does not follow the germline gene, possibly because of a read error. V usage is TRBV4-1 and J usage is TRBJ1-2, with D possibly being TRBD1 (6 bases). Germline lookup yields CDR1 MGHRA and CDR2 YSYEKL. The CDR3 extends over 15 amino acids. The CDR3 DNA follows: TGCGCCAGCAGCCCCCTCAGGGGTTCTAACTATGGCTATACCTTC. Residues: CASSPLRGSNYGYTF.

In this sample, this clonotype turned up many times. The J gene is TRBJ1-1, the V gene TRBV6-4, with D unclear. The V gene lost 2 bases and the J gene lost 4 bases, with 17 bases spanning the gap. Germline V lookup: CDR1 MRHNA, CDR2 SNTAGT. The CDR3 loop spans 16 amino acids. The chain's CDR3 is CASSDLGQGESTEAFF. CDR3 coding DNA: TGTGCCAGCAGTGACCTAGGGCAAGGTGAGAGCACTGAAGCTTTCTTT.

The chain joins TRBV28 to TRBJ1-2, with TRBD1 matching 10 bases. From germline, CDR1 is MDHEN and CDR2 SYDVKM. The V segment lost 3 bases and the J segment 3 bases; nucleotides outside the gene matches: 7. CDR3 length: 16 residues. CDR3 loop: CASSFQTGGEHYGYTF. CDR3 coding DNA: TGTGCCAGCAGTTTCCAGACAGGGGGCGAACACTATGGCTACACCTTC.

The sample holds a few counts of this clonotype. The V gene is TRBV10-3, the J gene TRBJ2-2; 10 nucleotides align to TRBD1. CDR3 length: 13 amino acids. The trim removed 8 bases at V and 7 bases at J, leaving 4 bases unmatched. CDR1 is ENHRY and CDR2 is SYGVKD in the germline V gene. CDR3 sequence (DNA): TGTGCCATCGGACAGGGGGTGGACGGGGAGCTGTTTTTT. This encodes CAIGQGVDGELFF.

This clonotype was detected many times. DNA of the CDR3: TGTGCCAGCAGCTCCGCATCCTACTACGAGCAGTACGTC. It is translated as CASSSASYYEQYV. The rearrangement joins TRBV7-2 to TRBJ2-7; D uncertain. The CDR3 is 13 residues long. CDR1 SGHTA and CDR2 FQGNSA come from the germline V gene. V was clipped by 4 bases and J by 3 bases, with 10 bases between them.

In its sample, this clonotype was seen a few times. The V gene is TRBV12-3 or TRBV12-4, the J gene TRBJ2-7; 8 positions agree with TRBD1. The CDR3 is 16 residues long. V lost 5 bases to trimming and J lost 3 bases; unmatched junction nucleotides: 12. The CDR3 sequence: CASSLIHGTGVYEQYF. The CDR3, as DNA: TGTGCCAGCAGTCTCATTCACGGGACAGGAGTCTACGAGCAGTACTTC.

This clonotype was seen many times. The chain has TRBV10-3 and TRBJ2-7, with 9 bases aligning to TRBD1. The CDR3 consists of 16 residues. The J segment lost 5 bases and the V segment lost 3 bases, leaving 11 bases of the junction unmatched. CDR1 and CDR2 (germline): ENHRY, SYGVKD. CDR3 bases: TGTGCCATCAGTGACCCCGGGACAGGGACAAGTGACGAGCAGTACTTC. Encoded protein: CAISDPGTGTSDEQYF.

At least ten counts were recorded for this clonotype. The chain recombines TRBV20-1 with TRBJ1-2; TRBD1 matches 7 bases. After removal of 7 bases from V and 4 bases from J, the junction contained 6 bases not matched to a gene. Germline-derived CDR1 and CDR2 are DFQATT and SNEGSKA (reference sequence). This CDR3 region has 12 residues. CDR3 region: CSVPDRVYGYTF. The DNA for the CDR3 is TGCAGTGTCCCCGACAGGGTCTATGGCTACACCTTC.

In its sample, this clonotype was seen many times. The V gene is TRBV29-1, the J gene TRBJ2-6; D is unclear. The germline V and J ends were trimmed by 6 bases and 0 bases, with 15 bases remaining between them. CDR3 length: 16 residues. CDR1 is SQVTM, CDR2 ANQGSEA, per germline. CDR3 sequence reads: CSVGRWADSGANVLTF. The DNA of the CDR3 is TGCAGCGTCGGCAGGTGGGCCGACTCTGGGGCCAACGTCCTGACTTTC.

This clonotype was recorded at least ten times. The chain is built from TRBV29-1 and TRBJ2-5; 8 nucleotides align to TRBD2. Germline trimming cut 5 bases from V and 2 bases from J; bases unmatched to any gene: 13. Germline loops: CDR1 SQVTM, CDR2 ANQGSEA. There are 16 residues in the CDR3. The CDR3 DNA reads TGCAGCGTTCGAGTAAACTTAGCGGGGAGGCAAGAGACCCAGTACTTC. Its translation: CSVRVNLAGRQETQYF.

Only a few counts were recorded for this clonotype. The chain uses TRBV25-1 and TRBJ1-1; no definite D call. This CDR3 is 12 amino acids long. Trimming took off 5 bases at V and 4 bases at J, with 8 bases between the two ends. Germline lookup yields CDR1 MGHDK and CDR2 SYGVNS. CDR3 in DNA: TGTGCCAGCAGTACGCCTCTCACTGAAGCTTTCTTT. Protein sequence: CASSTPLTEAFF.

This clonotype was detected many times. The chain has TRBV20-1 and TRBJ2-3; 8 bases align to TRBD1. J gave up 10 bases and V 4 bases, and 13 bases lay outside the gene matches. The CDR3 extends over 14 amino acids. Looked up from germline, CDR1 is DFQATT and CDR2 is SNEGSKA (reference sequence). The CDR3 DNA sequence: TGCAGTGCTATAAGACAGGGGAAGGGAATCGCGCAGTATTTT. Residues: CSAIRQGKGIAQYF.

The table lists this clonotype with a few counts. The chain recombines TRBV2 with TRBJ2-1; D perhaps matches TRBD2 (6 bases). Germline CDR1 reads SNHLY; CDR2 reads FYNNEI. The germline V and J ends were trimmed by 4 bases and 15 bases, with 10 bases remaining between them. The CDR3 has 10 amino acids. The CDR3 DNA sequence: TGTGCCAGCAGTGGACTAGACAGGTTCTTC. It yields the protein CASSGLDRFF.